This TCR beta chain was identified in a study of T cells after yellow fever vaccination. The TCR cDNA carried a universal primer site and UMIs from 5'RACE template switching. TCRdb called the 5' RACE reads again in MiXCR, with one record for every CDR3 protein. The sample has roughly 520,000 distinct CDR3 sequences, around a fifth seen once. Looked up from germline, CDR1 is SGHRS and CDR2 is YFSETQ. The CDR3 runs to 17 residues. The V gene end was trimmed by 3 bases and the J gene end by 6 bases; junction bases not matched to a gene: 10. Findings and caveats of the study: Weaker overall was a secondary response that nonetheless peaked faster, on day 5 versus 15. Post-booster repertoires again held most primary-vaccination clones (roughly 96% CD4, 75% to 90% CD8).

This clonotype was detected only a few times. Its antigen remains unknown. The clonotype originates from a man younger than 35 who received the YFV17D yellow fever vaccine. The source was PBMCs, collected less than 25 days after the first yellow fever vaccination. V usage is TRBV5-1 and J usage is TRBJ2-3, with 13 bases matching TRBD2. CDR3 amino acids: CASSSGRTSGGRDTQYF. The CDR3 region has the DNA TGCGCCAGCAGCTCCGGTCGGACTAGCGGGGGTCGGGATACGCAGTATTTT.